Shown below are 24 T cell receptor beta chains from a single sample sequenced in a study of spatial heterogeneity in lung cancer. The time point: sample taken at primary tumor resection. Whole RNA came from tumor, nontumor lung or frozen PBMC and was sequenced without being sorted. TCRdb reprocessed the 5' RACE reads via MiXCR and lists one record per CDR3 protein. The repertoire consists of under 75,000 distinct CDR3 sequences, with approximately 8% occurring once and the leading ten covering about 14%. The input for sequencing was PBMCs, taken at surgery. These receptors were collected from a female donor with early-stage non-small cell lung cancer.

This clonotype appeared many times. The chain recombines TRBV18 with TRBJ1-5, with TRBD1 matching 7 bases. The CDR3 totals 14 residues. The trim removed 8 bases at V and 2 bases at J, leaving 6 bases unmatched. The germline CDR1 and CDR2 sequences are KGHSH and LQKENI. The CDR3 nucleotides are TGTGCCAGCACCTACAGGGGAGGCAATCAGCCCCAGCATTTT. It yields the protein CASTYRGGNQPQHF.

This clonotype was seen repeatedly, ten times or more. The genes are TRBV5-1 and TRBJ1-2, with D uncertain. Germline values: CDR1 SGHRS, CDR2 YFSETQ. The CDR3 has 14 residues. The V end lost 0 bases, the J end lost 4 bases, and 10 bases lay between the germline ends. The CDR3 sequence is CASSLEQSSYGYTF. As DNA, the CDR3 is TGCGCCAGCAGCTTGGAACAGTCTTCCTATGGCTACACCTTC.

This clonotype was seen many times. The chain combines TRBV12-3 or TRBV12-4 with TRBJ2-5, with 10 positions matching TRBD2. This CDR3 has 16 amino acids. With V trimmed by 6 bases and J by 7 bases, 14 bases remained unmatched. The chain's CDR3 is CASRIAGGHVDGTQYF. The CDR3 nucleotides read TGTGCCAGCAGAATAGCGGGAGGTCATGTGGATGGGACCCAGTACTTC.

This clonotype has more than one count but fewer than ten. The chain is built from TRBV9 and TRBJ1-1, with D possibly matching TRBD1 (5 bases). Trimming removed 3 bases at V and 1 base at J, with 10 bases between. Per germline, CDR1 SGDLS and CDR2 YYNGEE. There are 14 residues in the CDR3. The CDR3 is CASSALRANTEAFF. The CDR3 DNA follows: TGTGCCAGCAGCGCCCTCAGGGCGAACACTGAAGCTTTCTTT.

V usage is TRBV2 and J usage is TRBJ2-3; possibly TRBD1 or TRBD2 for D (5 bases each). The CDR3 covers 16 residues. Trimming took off 6 bases at V and 2 bases at J, with 18 bases between the two ends. Looked up from germline, CDR1 is SNHLY and CDR2 is FYNNEI. CDR3 residues: CASSEGPLGVTDTQYF. CDR3 sequence (DNA): TGTGCCAGCAGCGAGGGGCCACTTGGGGTCACAGATACGCAGTATTTT.

This clonotype was counted many times. The V gene is TRBV5-1, the J gene TRBJ1-4, with 11 bases matching TRBD1. Germline values: CDR1 SGHRS, CDR2 YFSETQ. There are 14 residues in the CDR3. With 5 bases clipped from V and 7 bases from J, the junction kept 4 bases outside the gene matches. CDR3 protein: CASSAGTGGEKLFF. The CDR3 nucleotides are TGCGCCAGCAGTGCAGGGACAGGGGGTGAAAAACTGTTTTTT. Full variable domain (rest looked up from reference TRBV5-1 and TRBJ1-4): KAGVTQTPRYLIKTRGQQVTLSCSPISGHRSVSWYQQTPGQGLQFLFEYFSETQRNKGNFPGRFSGRQFSNSRSEMNVSTLELGDSALYLCASSAGTGGEKLFFGSGTQLSVL.

There are a few counts of this clonotype. V usage is TRBV28 and J usage is TRBJ2-1, with D uncertain. V gave up 7 bases and J gave up 0 bases, with 13 bases separating them. The CDR3 length is 15 residues. Germline V CDR1 and CDR2: MDHEN, SYDVKM. The CDR3 DNA reads as TGTGCCAGCATTCTGGACGGGTCCTCCTACAATGAGCAGTTCTTC. Protein product: CASILDGSSYNEQFF.

A few counts support this clonotype. This chain links TRBV5-6 with TRBJ1-1, with D unresolved. Trimming took off 3 bases at V and 7 bases at J, with 16 bases between the two ends. CDR1 and CDR2 from the germline V gene are SGHDT and YYEEEE. The CDR3 consists of 14 residues. This CDR3 is CASSSPGGSGEAFF. The CDR3 DNA reads TGTGCCAGCAGCTCACCGGGAGGTAGCGGTGAAGCTTTCTTT.

This clonotype appeared a few times. V usage is TRBV5-1 and J usage is TRBJ1-5; no clear D. This CDR3 is 14 amino acids long. Trimming removed 0 bases from V and 2 bases from J, with 6 bases in between. Germline V gives CDR1 SGHRS, CDR2 YFSETQ. CDR3 bases: TGCGCCAGCAGCTTGGTTGCTGGCAATCAGCCCCAGCATTTT. Translated, it gives CASSLVAGNQPQHF. Drawing the rest from reference TRBV5-1 and TRBJ1-5, the complete variable domain is KAGVTQTPRYLIKTRGQQVTLSCSPISGHRSVSWYQQTPGQGLQFLFEYFSETQRNKGNFPGRFSGRQFSNSRSEMNVSTLELGDSALYLCASSLVAGNQPQHFGDGTRLSIL.

This clonotype was seen a handful of times. This rearrangement joins TRBV6-1 to TRBJ2-3; 7 positions agree with TRBD2. Unmatched junction bases numbered 4, after V lost 0 bases and J lost 4 bases. Germline assignment: CDR1 MNHNS and CDR2 SASEGT. The CDR3 runs 15 residues. The CDR3: CASSEAGGEADTQYF. CDR3 DNA sequence: TGTGCCAGCAGTGAAGCGGGGGGGGAGGCAGATACGCAGTATTTT.

This clonotype appeared many times. This chain connects TRBV12-3 or TRBV12-4 to TRBJ2-7; possibly TRBD1 for D (6 bases). This CDR3 is built from 13 residues. The V end was cut by 6 bases, the J end by 1 base, with 10 bases between. The CDR3 DNA is TGTGCCAGCAGGCTCAGGGGATCCTACGAGCAGTACGTC. Amino acids: CASRLRGSYEQYV.

Concerning this clonotype: Since a much larger clone is just one base distant, this may be a read error. The chain combines TRBV15 with TRBJ2-5, with D perhaps given as TRBD1 or TRBD2 (5 bases each). The germline V gene has CDR1 LNHNV and CDR2 YYDKDF (reference sequence). The CDR3 has 15 residues. The germline V and J ends were trimmed by 2 bases and 5 bases, with 15 bases remaining between them. The CDR3 coding sequence is TGTGCCACCAGCAGAAATCCGTCCGAGGGGGAGACCCAGTACTTC. Protein: CATSRNPSEGETQYF.

The table lists this clonotype with many counts. The rearrangement links TRBV28 to TRBJ2-2, with D unclear. V was clipped by 5 bases and J by 4 bases, with 17 bases between them. The CDR3 totals 16 residues. Germline V CDR1 and CDR2: MDHEN, SYDVKM. The CDR3 nucleotides read TGTGCCAGCAGTCCCCACTATGGGCCCGGCACCGGGGAGCTGTTTTTT. It is translated as CASSPHYGPGTGELFF.

The CDR3 sequence is CASSLYPRTGGNQPQHF. The CDR3 DNA is TGTGCCAGCAGTTTGTATCCCAGGACAGGGGGCAATCAGCCCCAGCATTTT. This chain uses TRBV28 with TRBJ1-5; 9 bases fit TRBD1. Trimming at V came to 3 bases and at J to 2 bases, leaving 8 bases not matched to a gene. This CDR3 is 17 amino acids long. The germline V gene encodes CDR1 MDHEN and CDR2 SYDVKM.

This clonotype was seen a handful of times. The chain combines TRBV20-1 with TRBJ2-7, with 7 bases aligning to TRBD2. The CDR3 loop spans 14 amino acids. CDR1 DFQATT and CDR2 SNEGSKA come from the germline V gene (reference sequence). The V and J ends lost 1 base and 0 bases, in that order; junction bases with no gene match: 3. The CDR3 spells CSARGLAASYEQYV. The DNA of the CDR3 is TGCAGTGCTAGAGGGCTAGCGGCCTCCTACGAGCAGTACGTC.

This clonotype was counted ten times or more. V and J are TRBV3-1 and TRBJ2-7; TRBD2 agrees at 9 bases. The CDR3 is 18 amino acids. From germline, CDR1 is LGHDT and CDR2 YNNKEL (reference sequence). J was trimmed by 1 base and V by 1 base; bases with no gene match: 11. CDR3 nucleotides: TGTGCCAGCAGCCAAGTACTAGCGGGCACAGTTCGTTCCTACGAGCAGTACTTC. It is translated as CASSQVLAGTVRSYEQYF.

This rearrangement joins TRBV5-1 to TRBJ1-1, with a weak D call TRBD1 (5 bases). The V and J ends lost 1 base and 2 bases respectively, with 12 bases between them. The CDR3 extends over 15 amino acids. The V gene's germline CDR1 is SGHRS and CDR2 YFSETQ. This chain's CDR3 is CASSLLQGGNTEAFF. The CDR3 DNA is TGCGCCAGCAGCTTGCTTCAGGGCGGAAACACTGAAGCTTTCTTT. The full variable domain, completed using reference TRBV5-1 and TRBJ1-1, is KAGVTQTPRYLIKTRGQQVTLSCSPISGHRSVSWYQQTPGQGLQFLFEYFSETQRNKGNFPGRFSGRQFSNSRSEMNVSTLELGDSALYLCASSLLQGGNTEAFFGQGTRLTVV.

V gene TRBV19 combines with J gene TRBJ1-5, with D uncertain. The V and J ends lost 4 bases and 5 bases respectively, with 15 bases between them. The CDR3 length is 15 residues. Germline CDR1 LNHDA, CDR2 SQIVND (reference sequence). CDR3 DNA sequence: TGTGCCAGTAGTAGTATCGGGGTGCGCCATCAGCCCCAGCATTTT. Residues: CASSSIGVRHQPQHF.

This clonotype is labeled as medium-sized (0.01 to 0.1%). For the CDR3, the DNA is TGTGCCAGCAGCGCCGAGCATGAGAACACTGAAGCTTTCTTT. This translates into CASSAEHENTEAFF. The chain recombines TRBV7-9 with TRBJ1-1; D call uncertain. The CDR3 is 14 residues long. Trimming stripped 5 bases from V and 1 base from J, with 11 bases between. CDR1 and CDR2 from the germline V gene are SEHNR and FQNEAQ (reference sequence).

The chain employs TRBV5-1 and TRBJ2-2; D call uncertain. The CDR3 totals 15 residues. CDR1 is SGHRS and CDR2 is YFSETQ in the germline V gene. V was cut by 5 bases and J by 3 bases, with 14 bases left in between. CDR3 sequence (DNA): TGCGCCAGCAGAGCTAATAGCCCGGACACCGGGGAGCTGTTTTTT. The encoded protein is CASRANSPDTGELFF.

This clonotype showed up just a few times. V usage is TRBV5-1 and J usage is TRBJ1-5; D call uncertain. V lost 2 bases and J 0 bases, leaving 9 bases between the germline ends. Germline CDR1 SGHRS, CDR2 YFSETQ. The length of the CDR3 is 15 residues. Written as DNA, the CDR3 is TGCGCCAGCAGCTTCATGGGGAATAGCAATCAGCCCCAGCATTTT. It specifies CASSFMGNSNQPQHF.

This clonotype was observed at least ten times. The chain has TRBV28 and TRBJ2-7; maybe TRBD1 (6 bases). CDR3 length: 13 residues. Germline values: CDR1 MDHEN, CDR2 SYDVKM. The V and J ends lost 3 bases and 2 bases respectively, with 8 bases between them. CDR3 bases: TGTGCCAGCAGTTTCGGACAGACCTACGAGCAGTACGTC. This encodes CASSFGQTYEQYV.

This clonotype was found a few times. This chain joins TRBV7-2 and TRBJ2-1; tentative D call: TRBD2 (7 bases). Trimming shortened V by 5 bases and J by 4 bases, and 15 bases separated the two germline ends. The CDR3 is 15 residues long. Germline V gives CDR1 SGHTA, CDR2 FQGNSA. For the CDR3, the DNA is TGTGCCAGCAGCCTTTCGGGGGGCCGGTACAATGAGCAGTTCTTC. Protein product: CASSLSGGRYNEQFF.

This chain connects TRBV5-5 to TRBJ1-1; 7 bases line up with TRBD1. Germline V CDR1 and CDR2: SGHKS, YYEKEE (reference sequence). V gave up 4 bases and J gave up 11 bases; unmatched junction bases: 17. The CDR3 has 15 residues. The CDR3 is CASSGPGQTFLSAFF. CDR3 nucleotide sequence: TGTGCCAGCAGCGGCCCGGGACAGACTTTCCTGAGCGCTTTCTTT.